A selection of T cell receptor beta chains follows, all from one sample in a study of shared clonotypes between healthy human individuals. Libraries were prepared by immunoSEQ multiplex PCR; TCRdb keeps only in-frame clonotypes and omits some of them. Here the sample spans about 490,000 clones, roughly 80% being singletons. The sequenced sample consisted of PBMCs. The receptors were sampled from a woman in her 40s in good health. Some clones in this sample may be carry-over from other donors' samples. Both conserved end residues are part of each CDR3. Fields, in order: clone size, D gene, V gene, J gene, CDR3 protein, CDR3 DNA. D genes are given only for firm matches. Expanded clones are given a class, and other clones once, few, many or no size at all.

NA,TRBD1,TRBV19,TRBJ1-2,CASSTTGGAYGYTF,TGTGCCAGTAGTACAACAGGGGGCGCATATGGCTACACCTTC
NA,TRBD1,TRBV29-1,TRBJ1-4,CSVTPGTGPTKFEKLFF,TGCAGCGTAACCCCGGGGACAGGTCCTACAAAATTTGAAAAACTGTTTTTT
NA,NA,TRBV7-2,TRBJ1-3,CASSLIGSSGNTIYF,TGTGCCAGCAGCTTGATCGGGAGCTCTGGAAACACCATATATTTT
NA,NA,TRBV6-9,TRBJ2-4,CASSYLSGDIQYF,TGTGCCAGCAGTTACCTATCGGGGGACATTCAGTACTTC
once,TRBD2,TRBV5-1,TRBJ2-1,CASSLGLAGSYNEQFF,TGCGCCAGCAGCTTGGGACTAGCGGGCTCCTACAATGAGCAGTTCTTC
NA,NA,TRBV12-5,TRBJ2-5,CASAPGGGPQETQYF,TGTGCTAGTGCCCCAGGGGGGGGGCCCCAAGAGACCCAGTACTTC
NA,NA,TRBV5-4,TRBJ2-3,CASSNQGGLTDTQYF,TGTGCCAGCAGCAACCAGGGGGGCCTCACAGATACGCAGTATTTT
once,NA,TRBV1,TRBJ2-7,CTSSQGPGGGHQSEQYF,TGCACCAGCAGCCAAGGACCGGGCGGGGGGCATCAGAGCGAGCAGTACTTC
NA,TRBD1,TRBV18,TRBJ2-5,CASSSTGQVQETQYF,TGTGCCAGCTCATCTACCGGACAGGTTCAAGAGACCCAGTACTTC
many,TRBD1,TRBV28,TRBJ2-7,CASSHSGTGGHEQYF,TGTGCCAGCAGCCACTCCGGGACAGGGGGGCACGAGCAGTACTTC
NA,TRBD2,TRBV19,TRBJ2-3,CASSTGLAGGRTQYF,TGTGCCAGTAGTACCGGACTAGCGGGAGGGAGGACGCAGTATTTT
NA,NA,TRBV6-1,TRBJ2-7,CASTARGQGLEQYF,TGTGCCAGCACCGCCCGTGGGCAGGGACTCGAGCAGTACTTC
NA,NA,TRBV25-1,TRBJ2-2,CASSGGGELFF,TGTGCCAGCAGCGGAGGCGGGGAGCTGTTTTTT
NA,NA,TRBV27,TRBJ1-5,CASSLLGNQPQHF,TGTGCCAGCAGTTTATTAGGCAATCAGCCCCAGCATTTT
few,NA,TRBV14,TRBJ1-1,CASSPSHRDTEAFF,TGTGCCAGCAGCCCTAGTCACAGGGACACTGAAGCTTTCTTT
NA,NA,TRBV21-1,TRBJ1-5,CASSKETIQNQPQHF,TGTGCCAGCAGCAAAGAGACGATTCAAAATCAGCCCCAGCATTTT
few,TRBD2,TRBV7-9,TRBJ2-3,CASSLAASGDIADTQYF,TGTGCCAGCAGCTTAGCGGCCAGCGGGGATATAGCAGATACGCAGTATTTT
few,NA,TRBV5-1,TRBJ2-3,CASSLGAISSTDTQYF,TGCGCCAGCAGCTTGGGGGCCATCTCTAGCACAGATACGCAGTATTTT
NA,TRBD1,TRBV19,TRBJ2-7,CASQPAGTAFSYEQYF,TGTGCCAGTCAACCAGCCGGGACAGCCTTCTCCTACGAGCAGTACTTC
NA,TRBD2,TRBV2,TRBJ2-5,CASSGPSSGRAWEETQYF,TGTGCCAGCAGTGGCCCGTCTAGCGGGAGGGCTTGGGAAGAGACCCAGTACTTC
NA,TRBD2,TRBV11-2,TRBJ2-2,CASSSRLAGLNTGELFF,TGTGCCAGCAGCTCACGACTAGCGGGACTTAACACCGGGGAGCTGTTTTTT
NA,TRBD2,TRBV18,TRBJ2-1,CASSGLAEYNEQFF,TGTGCCAGCTCCGGACTAGCGGAATACAATGAGCAGTTCTTC
NA,NA,TRBV7-2,TRBJ1-2,CASSFIEGHGYTF,TGTGCCAGCAGCTTTATTGAGGGTCATGGCTACACCTTC
once,NA,TRBV19,TRBJ2-3,CASSIGPDTQYF,TGTGCCAGTAGTATTGGTCCAGATACGCAGTATTTT
once,TRBD2,TRBV5-6,TRBJ2-1,CASSPGTSGLSYNEQFF,TGTGCCAGCAGCCCAGGGACTAGCGGTCTCTCCTACAATGAGCAGTTCTTC
NA,NA,TRBV30,TRBJ2-5,CAWGTVETQYF,TGTGCCTGGGGGACTGTGGAGACCCAGTACTTC
NA,NA,TRBV28,TRBJ1-3,CASTLGGAGNTIYF,TGTGCCAGCACCCTGGGAGGGGCAGGAAACACCATATATTTT
NA,TRBD2,TRBV30,TRBJ2-1,CAWSGLADNEQFF,TGTGCCTGGAGTGGACTAGCGGACAATGAGCAGTTCTTC
NA,NA,TRBV18,TRBJ2-6,CASSATPGTGSGANVLTF,TGTGCCAGCTCAGCAACGCCGGGGACGGGCTCTGGGGCCAACGTCCTGACTTTC
NA,TRBD1,TRBV11-2,TRBJ2-5,CASSVGQGYQYF,TGTGCCAGCAGCGTCGGACAGGGATATCAGTACTTC
NA,TRBD1,TRBV28,TRBJ2-7,CASRTRGPYEQYF,TGTGCCAGCAGAACCAGGGGGCCCTACGAGCAGTACTTC
NA,NA,TRBV5-1,TRBJ2-7,CASSKDRQSAYEQYF,TGCGCCAGCAGCAAGGACCGACAAAGCGCTTACGAGCAGTACTTC
NA,NA,TRBV10-2,TRBJ2-7,CASSYSSSTEQYF,TGCGCCAGCAGTTACTCGAGTTCGACCGAGCAGTACTTC
NA,TRBD1,TRBV5-1,TRBJ2-7,CASSPIRPGQGEEQYF,TGCGCCAGCAGCCCGATCCGCCCGGGACAGGGGGAGGAGCAGTACTTC
once,TRBD2,TRBV6-4,TRBJ2-1,CASSRGTSGSHEQFF,TGTGCCAGCAGTCGCGGGACTAGCGGGAGCCATGAGCAGTTCTTC
NA,NA,TRBV18,TRBJ2-2,CASSPARIGATGELFF,TGTGCCAGCTCACCGGCGCGGATTGGGGCCACCGGGGAGCTGTTTTTT
NA,NA,TRBV2,TRBJ2-7,CASRGYEQYF,TGTGCCAGCAGGGGCTACGAGCAGTACTTC
once,NA,TRBV5-8,TRBJ1-3,CASSLGQGVDTIYF,TGTGCCAGCAGCTTGGGTCAGGGAGTAGACACCATATATTTT
NA,NA,TRBV7-2,TRBJ1-5,CASSPPLGIQGGPQHF,TGTGCCAGCAGCCCTCCATTGGGAATACAGGGTGGGCCCCAGCATTTT
NA,NA,TRBV11-2,TRBJ2-4,CASSFAGTYNSQYF,TGTGCCAGCAGCTTCGCCGGGACTTATAACTCTCAGTACTTC